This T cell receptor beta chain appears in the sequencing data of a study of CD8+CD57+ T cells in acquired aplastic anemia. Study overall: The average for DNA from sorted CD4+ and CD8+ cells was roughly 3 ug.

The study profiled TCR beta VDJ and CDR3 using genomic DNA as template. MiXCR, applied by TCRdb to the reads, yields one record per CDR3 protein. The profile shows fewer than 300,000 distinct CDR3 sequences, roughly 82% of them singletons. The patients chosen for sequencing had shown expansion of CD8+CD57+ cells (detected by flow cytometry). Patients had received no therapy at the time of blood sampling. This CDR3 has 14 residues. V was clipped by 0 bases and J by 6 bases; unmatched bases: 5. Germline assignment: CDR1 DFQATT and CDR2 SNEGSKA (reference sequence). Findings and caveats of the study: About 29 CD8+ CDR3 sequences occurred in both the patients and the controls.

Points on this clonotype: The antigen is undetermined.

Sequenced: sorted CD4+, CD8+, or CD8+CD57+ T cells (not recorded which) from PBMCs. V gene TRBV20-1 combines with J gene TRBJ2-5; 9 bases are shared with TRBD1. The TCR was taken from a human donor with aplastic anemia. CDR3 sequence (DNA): TGCAGTGCTAGAGACGGGGACAGGGACAAGACCCAGTACTTC. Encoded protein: CSARDGDRDKTQYF.